This TCR beta chain was profiled in a study of blood T cell repertoires in COVID-19. Study summary: Sites across the United States, Italy and Spain contributed samples from acute and convalescent COVID-19. PBMCs, B-cell-depleted T cells, or T cells provided the cDNA or gDNA that made up the material.

The authors' processing: Nucleated cell counts were estimated from reference gene primer amplification. Generated by immunoSEQ multiplex PCR, the TCRdb table keeps only in-frame clones and is missing some. V and J calls and clone size are as listed in that table; D and trimming were resolved from the DNA. The sample lists about 240,000 clones, around 86% occurring once. The V and J ends lost 5 bases and 4 bases, in that order; junction bases with no gene match: 8. Germline lookup yields CDR1 MNHEY and CDR2 SVGAGI. The length of the CDR3 is 15 residues. The sequence came from a woman aged 70 to 79 with active or convalescent COVID-19. Material for sequencing was peripheral blood. The chain joins TRBV6-5 to TRBJ1-2; 9 bases are shared with TRBD1. This chain's CDR3 is CASSNNRGLFYGYTF. The CDR3 DNA reads TGTGCCAGCAGTAACAACAGGGGGCTTTTCTATGGCTACACCTTC.